This record covers a single T cell receptor beta chain. How the authors handled the data: Nucleated cell counts were estimated from reference gene primer amplification. Here immunoSEQ multiplex PCR was the method, and the copy in TCRdb shows in-frame clones only, minus some. The D gene and trimming were derived from the DNA, and the V and J assignments and clone size from that table. Among approximately 190,000 clones listed, roughly 82% were seen once. The sample belongs to a study of blood T cell repertoires in COVID-19. About the study: COVID-19 samples collected from the United States, Italy and Spain covered acute and convalescent phases.

Recruited during active infection, patients (from Seattle) were subsequently followed longitudinally. CDR1 is SGHTA, CDR2 FQGTGA, per germline. The V end lost 1 base, the J end lost 1 base, and 12 bases lay between the germline ends. The CDR3 is made up of 16 amino acids. V and J are TRBV7-3 and TRBJ2-3; D might be TRBD2 (6 bases). This TCR derives from a woman in her sixties with COVID-19, enrolled during active disease. Sequences were obtained from peripheral blood. CDR3 residues: CASSLISLAGTDTQYF. CDR3 coding DNA: TGTGCCAGCAGCTTAATCTCACTAGCAGGCACAGATACGCAGTATTTT.